Listed here are 28 T cell receptor beta chains from one sample, sequenced in a study of CD8 T cells in ankylosing spondylitis. A single record per CDR3 protein comes from TCRdb applying MiXCR to the 5' RACE reads. The repertoire holds 200,000 to 250,000 distinct CDR3 sequences, around 25% seen once, with less than 8.5% in the top ten. The sequenced sample consisted of blood, either unsorted or a sorted T cell fraction (not recorded which). The receptors here all came from a male donor with ankylosing spondylitis or in good health (not recorded which).

The table lists this clonotype with a few counts. J is TRBJ2-7 and V is TRBV12-3 or TRBV12-4; no clear D. This CDR3 contains 12 residues. V lost 3 bases to trimming and J lost 4 bases, with 7 bases between them. The CDR3 loop reads CASSLWRYEQYF. The DNA for the CDR3 is TGTGCCAGCAGTTTGTGGCGATACGAGCAGTACTTC.

Regarding this clonotype: The junction and the germline gene differ at one end; a read error may be behind it. This chain links TRBV20-1 with TRBJ2-7, with 8 nucleotides matching TRBD1. The germline V gene has CDR1 DFQATT and CDR2 SNEGSKA (reference sequence). This CDR3 is built from 14 residues. The CDR3 nucleotides read TGCAGTGCTAGGCACGGACAGGGTAGCTACGAGCAGTGCTTC. This translates into CSARHGQGSYEQCF.

This clonotype was detected only a few times. The chain links TRBV29-1 to TRBJ1-6; D unresolved. V lost 5 bases and J 15 bases, leaving 17 bases between the germline ends. The CDR3 totals 12 residues. Germline V lookup: CDR1 SQVTM, CDR2 ANQGSEA. The CDR3 protein is CSVRETGDLLHF. In DNA form, the CDR3 reads TGCAGCGTTAGAGAAACGGGTGATCTCCTCCACTTT.

This clonotype was seen repeatedly, ten times or more. The chain joins TRBV29-1 to TRBJ2-3; 8 bases are a match to TRBD2. V shed 6 bases, J shed 1 base, and the junction held 9 bases outside the gene matches. This CDR3 region has 15 residues. Germline V gene sequence: CDR1 SQVTM, CDR2 ANQGSEA. The CDR3 DNA sequence: TGCAGCGTGGGTTCGTCGGGAGGGGGCACAGATACGCAGTATTTT. Translation: CSVGSSGGGTDTQYF.

On this clonotype: A read error may be the cause here, since a much bigger clone is one base away. This rearrangement joins TRBV5-6 to TRBJ2-1, with D possibly TRBD2 on 5 matching bases. From germline, CDR1 is SGHDT and CDR2 YYEEEE. The V end was cut by 2 bases, the J end by 9 bases, with 6 bases between. The CDR3 spans 11 residues. The chain's CDR3 is CASSLGSEQFF. DNA for the CDR3: TGTGCCAGCAGCTTAGGGAGTGAGCAGTTCTTC.

The table lists this clonotype with many counts. The V call is TRBV7-2, the J call TRBJ2-6; the D is unclear. Trimming took 6 bases from V and 1 from J, leaving 10 bases between them. This CDR3 is 15 amino acids long. The germline V gene encodes CDR1 SGHTA and CDR2 FQGNSA. The CDR3 DNA is TGTGCCAGCAGTTATATAGTGTCTGGGGCCAACGTCCTGACTTTC. Translation: CASSYIVSGANVLTF.

This clonotype was seen just once. Being one base from a much bigger clone, this may be a read error. It is likely a read error, because the conserved phenylalanine at the end of the CDR3 is missing. The chain has TRBV4-3 and TRBJ2-2; TRBD2 agrees at 10 bases. The germline CDR1 and CDR2 sequences are LGHNA and YSLEER. Germline trimming cut 4 bases from V and 5 bases from J; bases unmatched to any gene: 10. The CDR3 extends over 17 amino acids. In nucleotides, the CDR3 is TGCGCCAGCAGCCTTAAAGCTAGCGGGAGTACAACCGGGGAGCTGTTTGTT. Residues: CASSLKASGSTTGELFV.

This clonotype was observed many times. The chain couples TRBV6-5 to TRBJ2-2; the D gene is possibly TRBD2 (6 bases). Germline V gives CDR1 MNHEY, CDR2 SVGAGI. The V end lost 0 bases, the J end lost 2 bases, and 16 bases lay between the germline ends. There are 18 residues in the CDR3. DNA for the CDR3: TGTGCCAGCAGTTACTCGACGTGGGGGACTTATAACACCGGGGAGCTGTTTTTT. Translating it yields CASSYSTWGTYNTGELFF.

The V and J genes are TRBV5-5 and TRBJ1-5; possible D gene TRBD1, 5 bases. The ends were cut back, 4 bases at V and 0 bases at J, with 14 bases in the middle. This CDR3 has 16 residues. CDR1 SGHKS and CDR2 YYEKEE come from the germline V gene (reference sequence). CDR3 coding DNA: TGTGCCAGCAGCGCCACAGGAGACTTTAGCAATCAGCCCCAGCATTTT. Translation gives CASSATGDFSNQPQHF.

The sample holds one count of this clonotype. The rearrangement joins TRBV10-3 to TRBJ2-2; D may correspond to TRBD1 or TRBD2 (5 bases each). Germline V lookup: CDR1 ENHRY, CDR2 SYGVKD. This CDR3 comprises 13 residues. Trimming removed 10 bases from V and 0 bases from J, with 9 bases in between. The CDR3 region is CATGTANTGELFF. In DNA form, the CDR3 reads TGTGCCACCGGGACGGCGAACACCGGGGAGCTGTTTTTT.

This clonotype has at least ten counts. The J gene is TRBJ2-1, the V gene TRBV12-3 or TRBV12-4, with 8 bases fitting TRBD1. The CDR3 has 15 residues. V was clipped by 2 bases and J by 3 bases; unmatched bases: 3. The CDR3 DNA reads TGTGCCAGCAGTTTACAGGACAGGGTCTACAATGAGCAGTTCTTC. This codes for CASSLQDRVYNEQFF.

The rearrangement joins TRBV5-8 to TRBJ2-3; no firm D call. CDR3 size: 12 residues. V lost 7 bases and J lost 1, with 7 bases in between. Looked up from germline, CDR1 is SGHTS and CDR2 is YDEGEE. The CDR3 reads CASGRRTDTQYF. In DNA, the CDR3 is TGTGCCAGCGGTAGGCGCACAGATACGCAGTATTTT. The full variable domain, in which reference TRBV5-8 and TRBJ2-3 provide the parts outside the CDR3, is EAGVTQSPTHLIKTRGQQATLRCSPISGHTSVYWYQQALGLGLQFLLWYDEGEERNRGNFPPRFSGRQFPNYSSELNVNALELEDSALYLCASGRRTDTQYFGPGTRLTVL.

This clonotype was counted at least ten times. This rearrangement joins TRBV10-3 to TRBJ2-3, with D unresolved. The CDR3 consists of 13 residues. The germline V gene has CDR1 ENHRY and CDR2 SYGVKD. Trimming cost V 0 bases and J 6 bases, with 7 bases left between them. The CDR3 reads CAISESPIDTQYF. The CDR3 bases are TGTGCCATCAGTGAGTCGCCAATCGATACGCAGTATTTT.

The chain carries TRBV20-1 and TRBJ2-1; possible D gene TRBD2, 5 bases. Trimming took off 3 bases at V and 10 bases at J, with 13 bases between the two ends. The length of the CDR3 is 12 residues. Germline-derived CDR1 and CDR2 are DFQATT and SNEGSKA (reference sequence). CDR3 nucleotides: TGCAGTGCTAGGATTAGGCCGGGAGAGCAGTTCTTC. Protein product: CSARIRPGEQFF.

This clonotype has at least ten counts. V is TRBV7-2 and J is TRBJ2-1; unclear D gene. Germline CDR1 reads SGHTA; CDR2 reads FQGNSA. The CDR3 sequence is 16 residues long. The V gene lost 4 bases and the J gene lost 0 bases, with 13 bases spanning the gap. DNA for the CDR3: TGTGCCAGCAGCTCCGACGACACGAGCTCCTACAATGAGCAGTTCTTC. Encoded protein: CASSSDDTSSYNEQFF.

The CDR3 sequence is CASSLGTTGRGETQYF. In DNA form, the CDR3 reads TGCGCCAGCAGCTTGGGTACAACCGGGAGAGGAGAGACCCAGTACTTC. The genes are TRBV5-1 and TRBJ2-5; D possibly corresponds to TRBD2 (6 bases). Trimming took off 0 bases at V and 4 bases at J, with 16 bases between the two ends. The CDR3 is made up of 16 amino acids. The germline CDR1 and CDR2 sequences are SGHRS and YFSETQ.

V gene TRBV7-2 combines with J gene TRBJ2-1; TRBD1 agrees at 7 bases. Germline V gene lookup returns CDR1 SGHTA and CDR2 FQGNSA. V was clipped by 5 bases and J by 6 bases; unmatched bases: 7. CDR3 length: 14 amino acids. The CDR3 loop is CASSPMTGFNEQFF. The CDR3 DNA follows: TGTGCCAGCAGCCCAATGACAGGGTTCAATGAGCAGTTCTTC.

The chain recombines TRBV20-1 with TRBJ2-1, with 8 bases identical to TRBD2. The V gene's germline CDR1 is DFQATT and CDR2 SNEGSKA (reference sequence). This CDR3 has 15 amino acids. The ends lost 0 bases at V and 4 bases at J; junction bases unmatched: 5. The DNA of the CDR3 is TGCAGTGCTAGAGATTTACTAGCGGCGTACAATGAGCAGTTCTTC. It translates to CSARDLLAAYNEQFF.

There are a few counts of this clonotype. CDR3 coding DNA: TGTGCCAGCAGTGGACGACTGGCAGGGGCCAACGTCCTGACTTTC. This gives the protein CASSGRLAGANVLTF. This chain links TRBV6-2 or TRBV6-3 with TRBJ2-6; D gene unclear. Germline CDR1 and CDR2: MNHEY and SVGEGT. Deletions cut 5 bases from V and 4 bases from J, with 12 bases between. The CDR3 totals 15 residues.

This clonotype was found many times. V gene TRBV5-1 combines with J gene TRBJ2-4; D ambiguous. The V gene's germline CDR1 is SGHRS and CDR2 YFSETQ. Trimming took off 0 bases at V and 0 bases at J, with 13 bases between the two ends. The length of the CDR3 is 17 residues. The CDR3 loop reads CASSLAISKTAKNIQYF. The CDR3 nucleotides are TGCGCCAGCAGCTTGGCCATTTCAAAGACAGCCAAAAACATTCAGTACTTC.

This clonotype was seen repeatedly, ten times or more. The CDR3 is CASSLVLAGGRPGELFF. Here the CDR3 DNA reads TGTGCCAGCAGCTTAGTCCTAGCGGGAGGACGCCCCGGGGAGCTGTTTTTT. The gene calls are TRBV7-8 and TRBJ2-2; 11 nucleotides agree with TRBD2. The V gene end was trimmed by 1 base and the J gene end by 6 bases; junction bases not matched to a gene: 7. Germline CDR1 SGHVS, CDR2 FQNEAQ. The CDR3 covers 17 residues.

This clonotype has at least ten counts. The chain links TRBV6-5 to TRBJ2-2; D gene ambiguous. Per germline, CDR1 MNHEY and CDR2 SVGAGI. This CDR3 has 12 residues. V lost 6 bases to trimming and J lost 6 bases, with 8 bases between them. The CDR3 here is CASSRMSGELFF. As DNA, the CDR3 is TGTGCCAGCAGCCGGATGTCCGGGGAGCTGTTTTTT.

The chain combines TRBV10-3 with TRBJ2-1; TRBD1 matches 8 bases. V shed 7 bases, J shed 3 bases, and the junction held 8 bases outside the gene matches. The CDR3 loop spans 15 amino acids. CDR1 is ENHRY, CDR2 SYGVKD, per germline. The CDR3 reads CAITADRASYNEQFF. In DNA, the CDR3 is TGTGCCATCACCGCGGACAGGGCGAGCTACAATGAGCAGTTCTTC.

The V and J genes are TRBV6-5 and TRBJ2-1; D not resolved. This CDR3 is built from 15 residues. The V gene's germline CDR1 is MNHEY and CDR2 SVGAGI. V dropped 0 bases and J dropped 4 bases, with 10 bases sitting between them. CDR3 nucleotide sequence: TGTGCCAGCAGTTACTCGATAGCCGTATACAATGAGCAGTTCTTC. Translated, it gives CASSYSIAVYNEQFF.

This clonotype was seen repeatedly, ten times or more. The J gene is TRBJ2-5, the V gene TRBV4-1, with 9 nucleotides matching TRBD1. V was clipped by 4 bases and J by 3 bases; unmatched bases: 0. This CDR3 is 13 amino acids long. Germline assignment: CDR1 MGHRA and CDR2 YSYEKL. DNA for the CDR3: TGCGCCAGCAGCCGGGACAGGGAAGAGACCCAGTACTTC. Protein product: CASSRDREETQYF.

V usage is TRBV7-8 and J usage is TRBJ2-7, with TRBD2 matching 13 bases. The V and J ends lost 5 bases and 0 bases, in that order; junction bases with no gene match: 10. Germline V gene data show CDR1 as SGHVS and CDR2 as FQNEAQ. The CDR3 is 18 residues long. This chain's CDR3 is CASSPAGLAGASSYEQYF. In DNA, the CDR3 is TGTGCCAGCAGCCCAGCTGGACTAGCGGGAGCAAGCTCCTACGAGCAGTACTTC.

This clonotype has more than one count but fewer than ten. The chain couples TRBV10-3 to TRBJ2-5; TRBD1 matches 9 bases. V shed 2 bases and J 4 bases; nucleotides not matched to a gene: 2. This CDR3 has 14 residues. Germline V gene data show CDR1 as ENHRY and CDR2 as SYGVKD. The CDR3 bases are TGTGCCATCAGTGAGGGGACAGGGCCAGAGACCCAGTACTTC. This codes for CAISEGTGPETQYF.

The chain employs TRBV20-1 and TRBJ1-5, with D unclear. The CDR3 covers 15 residues. Trimming removed 0 bases at V and 4 bases at J, with 13 bases between. Looked up from germline, CDR1 is DFQATT and CDR2 is SNEGSKA (reference sequence). CDR3 protein: CSARDDTDTNQPQHF. The CDR3 DNA sequence: TGCAGTGCTAGAGACGATACTGATACAAATCAGCCCCAGCATTTT.